These T cell receptor beta chains were read from a single sample in a study of cytomegalovirus exposure and HLA in healthy donors. Assay used: immunoSEQ multiplex PCR; TCRdb lists only in-frame clones, some missing. The repertoire holds around 80,000 clones, with around 62% as singletons. The sample consisted of PBMCs. These receptors were taken from a male donor in good health and CMV-seropositive. Each CDR3 is given with its conserved first and last residue. Fields, in order: J gene, D gene, V gene, clone size, CDR3 protein, CDR3 DNA. D genes are given only for firm matches. Part of the rows lack a size; the others show once, few, many or a class for expanded clones.

TRBJ1-5 NA TRBV18 NA CASSRWEGNQPQHF TGTGCCAGCTCACGGTGGGAGGGCAATCAGCCCCAGCATTTT
TRBJ2-2 TRBD1 TRBV9 few CASSVDRAGGELFF TGTGCCAGCAGCGTTGACAGGGCGGGCGGGGAGCTGTTTTTT
TRBJ2-7 NA TRBV6-1 NA CASSEAPGLSYEQYF TGTGCCAGCAGTGAAGCGCCGGGTCTCTCGTACGAGCAGTACTTC
TRBJ1-6 NA TRBV11-2 NA CASSLEGRLNSPLHF TGTGCCAGCAGCTTAGAGGGCAGGTTGAATTCACCCCTCCACTTT
TRBJ2-3 NA TRBV28 NA CASSSPYQGTDTQYF TGTGCCAGCAGCTCCCCGTACCAGGGTACAGATACGCAGTATTTT
TRBJ2-2 TRBD1 TRBV29-1 NA CSVLTGGAAGELFF TGCAGCGTTTTGACAGGGGGCGCGGCCGGGGAGCTGTTTTTT
TRBJ2-7 NA TRBV28 NA CATEEGRRMYEQYF TGTGCCACGGAAGAGGGTAGGAGAATGTACGAGCAGTACTTC
TRBJ2-5 NA TRBV5-6 NA CASSLISRAGETQYF TGTGCCAGCAGCTTGATATCTCGAGCCGGGGAGACCCAGTACTTC
TRBJ1-4 NA TRBV11-3 NA CASSLDHRSNEKLFF TGTGCCAGCAGCTTAGATCACAGGTCCAATGAAAAACTGTTTTTT
TRBJ2-7 TRBD1 TRBV28 once CATSTGGQGLGEQYF TGTGCCACCTCTACCGGGGGACAGGGATTAGGAGAGCAGTACTTC
TRBJ2-7 TRBD1 TRBV5-1 NA CASSVGQGGGYEQYF TGCGCCAGCAGCGTTGGACAGGGGGGGGGATACGAGCAGTACTTC
TRBJ2-2 TRBD1 TRBV10-3 few CAISELRAGGTGELFF TGTGCCATCAGTGAGCTGAGGGCAGGGGGAACCGGGGAGCTGTTTTTT
TRBJ2-2 NA TRBV11-3 NA CASSLLSDTNTGELFF TGTGCCAGCAGCTTACTATCGGACACGAACACCGGGGAGCTGTTTTTT
TRBJ2-5 TRBD1 TRBV11-3 NA CASSLGTGEETQYF TGTGCCAGCAGCTTAGGGACAGGGGAAGAGACCCAGTACTTC
TRBJ2-7 TRBD1 TRBV6-5 NA CASSHRGPYEQYF TGTGCCAGCAGTCACAGGGGTCCCTACGAGCAGTACTTC
TRBJ2-1 TRBD1 TRBV27 NA CASSPGQGARDEQFF TGTGCCAGCAGTCCAGGGCAGGGGGCGCGGGATGAGCAGTTCTTC
TRBJ1-2 TRBD1 TRBV5-1 NA CASSEDRGLGGYTF TGCGCCAGCAGCGAGGACAGGGGGCTTGGTGGCTACACCTTC
TRBJ2-2 TRBD2 TRBV28 NA CASSPTGLAGARTGELFF TGTGCCAGCAGCCCTACTGGACTAGCGGGAGCTAGGACCGGGGAGCTGTTTTTT
TRBJ1-5 NA TRBV19 few CASSIGAQPQHF TGTGCCAGTAGTATTGGGGCTCAGCCCCAGCATTTT
TRBJ2-7 TRBD1 TRBV9 few CASSVEGQGATHEQYF TGTGCCAGCAGCGTAGAAGGACAGGGGGCTACCCACGAGCAGTACTTC
TRBJ1-1 NA TRBV18 NA CASSLGGGGISNTEAFF TGTGCCAGCTCACTTGGAGGCGGGGGAATATCGAACACTGAAGCTTTCTTT
TRBJ2-2 TRBD2 TRBV5-1 once CASSLGGGSHGELFF TGCGCCAGCAGCTTGGGAGGCGGGAGCCACGGGGAGCTGTTTTTT
TRBJ2-5 TRBD2 TRBV6-1 NA CASSLTSGLDGTQYF TGTGCCAGCAGTTTGACTAGCGGACTGGACGGGACCCAGTACTTC
TRBJ1-2 TRBD1 TRBV6-5 NA CASSYSRTGRGGYTF TGTGCCAGCAGTTACTCTCGGACAGGGAGGGGCGGCTACACCTTC
TRBJ1-2 NA TRBV15 NA CATSRDQSPGSGYTF TGTGCCACCAGCAGAGATCAAAGTCCAGGGTCAGGCTACACCTTC
TRBJ2-7 TRBD2 TRBV27 NA CASSLSTSGRAYEQYF TGTGCCAGCAGTTTATCGACGAGCGGGAGGGCCTACGAGCAGTACTTC
TRBJ2-2 NA TRBV29-1 NA CSVRFGELVF TGCAGCGTCCGGTTCGGGGAGCTGGTTTTT
TRBJ2-7 TRBD2 TRBV5-1 few CASSLENTGGEQYF TGCGCCAGCAGCTTGGAGAATACGGGAGGCGAGCAGTACTTC
TRBJ2-5 TRBD2 TRBV30 few CAWSVLAGGETQYF TGTGCCTGGAGTGTACTAGCGGGGGGGGAGACCCAGTACTTC
TRBJ1-1 NA TRBV9 few CASSVVQEAFF TGTGCCAGCAGCGTAGTACAAGAAGCTTTCTTT
TRBJ1-2 NA TRBV10-3 NA CAIRETNYGYTF TGTGCCATCCGGGAGACTAACTATGGCTACACCTTC
TRBJ2-1 TRBD2 TRBV5-1 NA CASSLGAGESYNEQFF TGCGCCAGCAGCTTGGGAGCGGGGGAGTCCTACAATGAGCAGTTCTTC
TRBJ2-5 NA TRBV28 once CASTPAGTYQETQYF TGTGCCAGCACCCCCGCCGGGACATACCAAGAGACCCAGTACTTC
TRBJ1-1 NA TRBV5-4 NA CASSLEPSPAFF TGTGCCAGCAGCTTGGAGCCGTCCCCAGCTTTCTTT
TRBJ2-5 NA TRBV30 NA CAWKVGGSSQETQYF TGTGCCTGGAAGGTGGGCGGGTCCTCCCAAGAGACCCAGTACTTC
TRBJ2-2 TRBD2 TRBV6-6 NA CASIGLDDTGELFF TGTGCCAGCATAGGACTAGACGACACCGGGGAGCTGTTTTTT
TRBJ1-1 NA TRBV28 NA CASSYRNREAFF TGTGCCAGCAGTTACCGTAACAGGGAGGCTTTCTTT
TRBJ2-7 TRBD1 TRBV7-3 NA CASSRGQGYEQYF TGTGCCAGCAGCAGAGGACAGGGGTACGAGCAGTACTTC
TRBJ1-5 NA TRBV7-2 NA CASSPRDNQPQHF TGTGCCAGCAGCCCCCGGGACAATCAGCCCCAGCATTTT
TRBJ1-3 TRBD1 TRBV14 NA CASSQMTGGSYSGNTIYF TGTGCCAGCAGCCAAATGACAGGGGGCTCCTACTCTGGAAACACCATATATTTT
TRBJ2-2 NA TRBV7-3 NA CASSSGRLTGSGELFF TGTGCCAGCAGCTCCGGCCGATTAACAGGGTCCGGGGAGCTGTTTTTT
TRBJ2-1 NA TRBV7-2 few CASSPSRSSSYNEQFF TGTGCCAGCAGCCCTTCGAGATCGTCCTCCTACAATGAGCAGTTCTTC
TRBJ1-6 TRBD1 TRBV10-2 NA CASSVTGVDSPLHF TGCGCCAGCAGTGTGACAGGGGTTGATTCACCCCTCCACTTT
TRBJ2-2 TRBD2 TRBV7-7 NA CASSSTSGAFAGELFF TGTGCCAGCAGCTCGACTAGCGGGGCCTTTGCCGGGGAGCTGTTTTTT
TRBJ2-1 TRBD2 TRBV30 NA CAWAVGLYNEQFF TGTGCCTGGGCGGTGGGACTATACAATGAGCAGTTCTTC
TRBJ2-5 NA TRBV7-2 NA CASSFNSGFQETQYF TGTGCCAGCAGCTTCAATTCGGGGTTTCAAGAGACCCAGTACTTC
TRBJ2-7 TRBD1 TRBV6-1 few CASSEARQGLWEQYF TGTGCCAGCAGTGAAGCGCGACAGGGCTTATGGGAGCAGTACTTC
TRBJ2-1 NA TRBV5-1 NA CASSLDTGSSYNEQFF TGCGCCAGCAGCTTGGATACAGGCAGCTCCTACAATGAGCAGTTCTTC
TRBJ1-4 TRBD1 TRBV5-6 NA CASSLEQGDNEKLFF TGTGCCAGCAGCTTGGAACAGGGGGATAATGAAAAACTGTTTTTT
TRBJ2-1 NA TRBV4-3 NA CASSQDISWTTQNNEQFF TGCGCCAGCAGCCAAGATATTTCGTGGACTACCCAGAACAATGAGCAGTTCTTC
TRBJ1-5 NA TRBV5-1 few CASSREGGQPQHF TGCGCCAGCAGCCGGGAGGGTGGACAGCCCCAGCATTTT
TRBJ2-7 TRBD1 TRBV7-9 NA CSSSLAGGSGTQYF TGTTCCAGCAGCTTAGCAGGGGGCTCGGGAACGCAGTACTTC
TRBJ2-6 NA TRBV28 NA CASRSGNSGANVLTF TGTGCCAGCAGGTCAGGTAACTCTGGGGCCAACGTCCTGACTTTC
TRBJ2-7 TRBD2 TRBV7-2 NA CASSSRLAGAYEQYF TGTGCCAGCAGCTCCCGACTAGCGGGGGCCTACGAGCAGTACTTC
TRBJ2-7 NA TRBV5-1 NA CASSPDRPNYEQYF TGCGCCAGCAGCCCTGACAGGCCGAATTACGAGCAGTACTTC
TRBJ2-2 NA TRBV15 few CATSSGDWTGELFF TGTGCCACCAGCAGCGGTGATTGGACCGGGGAGCTGTTTTTT
TRBJ1-1 NA TRBV5-6 NA CASSHGRGLDTEAFF TGTGCCAGCAGCCACGGGCGGGGGTTGGACACTGAAGCTTTCTTT
TRBJ2-5 TRBD1 TRBV27 NA CASSSWTGGETQYF TGTGCCAGCAGTTCGTGGACAGGGGGGGAGACCCAGTACTTC
TRBJ1-2 TRBD1 TRBV7-8 few CASSLVGQGINLYGYTF TGTGCCAGCAGCTTAGTTGGACAGGGGATAAACTTGTATGGCTACACCTTC